These T cell receptor beta chains were read from a single sample in a study of OX40 agonist ivuxolimab in advanced cancers. Profiling relied on immunoSEQ multiplex PCR, and the TCRdb table lists in-frame clones only, not all of them. The sample has approximately 94,000 clones; roughly 84% are singletons. Sequences were derived from CD4+ or CD8+ T cells sorted from blood, sampled in a trial of the OX40 agonist ivuxolimab. The source of these receptors is an adult with an advanced solid tumor such as melanoma, head and neck, liver or kidney cancer. The CDR3 runs from the conserved cysteine through the conserved F or W. Fields, in order: clone size, D gene, V gene, J gene, CDR3 protein, CDR3 DNA. D genes are given only for firm matches. Some rows mark clone size as missing; the rest say once, few, many or name a class of expanded clone.

>.|TRBD2|TRBV18|TRBJ2-3
CASSPPLAGDMDTQYF
TGTGCCAGCTCACCACCCCTAGCGGGGGACATGGATACGCAGTATTTT
>.|TRBD1|TRBV7-2|TRBJ1-1
CASSFRRDSEAFF
TGTGCCAGCAGCTTCCGCCGGGACAGTGAAGCTTTCTTT
>.|.|TRBV7-2|TRBJ2-1
CASSTDGSSYNEQFF
TGTGCCAGCAGCACTGACGGGAGCTCCTACAATGAGCAGTTCTTC
>.|.|TRBV5-4|TRBJ2-2
CASRTGANTGELFF
TGTGCCAGCAGAACAGGAGCGAACACCGGGGAGCTGTTTTTT
>.|.|TRBV5-5|TRBJ2-2
CASSLWQGNTGELFF
TGTGCCAGCAGCTTATGGCAGGGAAACACCGGGGAGCTGTTTTTT
>.|TRBD1|TRBV9|TRBJ1-1
CASSVGLDRGEAFF
TGTGCCAGCAGCGTAGGTCTAGACAGGGGTGAAGCTTTCTTT
>.|.|TRBV28|TRBJ1-2
CASSSTNYGYTF
TGTGCCAGCAGTTCAACCAACTATGGCTACACCTTC
>.|.|TRBV6-5|TRBJ1-1
CASRLGGKTNTEAFF
TGTGCCAGCAGACTAGGGGGAAAGACGAACACTGAAGCTTTCTTT
>.|.|TRBV4-3|TRBJ1-4
CASSQDEQEKLFF
TGCGCCAGCAGCCAAGATGAACAGGAAAAACTGTTTTTT
>.|TRBD1|TRBV7-2|TRBJ1-5
CASSLESQGGSPQHF
TGTGCCAGCAGCTTAGAATCACAGGGGGGTTCGCCCCAGCATTTT
>.|.|TRBV18|TRBJ2-2
CASSPRQGSNTGELFF
TGTGCCAGCTCACCACGGCAGGGTTCGAACACCGGGGAGCTGTTTTTT
>.|.|TRBV2|TRBJ2-1
CASSEAGEPYNEQFF
TGTGCCAGCAGTGAGGCAGGGGAGCCCTACAATGAGCAGTTCTTC
>.|TRBD1|TRBV7-6|TRBJ2-6
CASSPGQGRSGANVLTF
TGTGCCAGCAGCCCCGGACAGGGCCGCTCTGGGGCCAACGTCCTGACTTTC
>once|.|TRBV2|TRBJ2-6
CASSVQGKKANVLTF
TGTGCCAGCAGTGTACAGGGTAAGAAGGCCAACGTCCTGACTTTC
>.|.|TRBV28|TRBJ1-1
CASTPPAVAEAFF
TGTGCCAGCACCCCCCCGGCCGTAGCTGAAGCTTTCTTT
>once|.|TRBV4-2|TRBJ2-6
CASSQDPRSWANVLTF
TGTGCCAGCAGCCAAGATCCGAGGAGCTGGGCCAACGTCCTGACTTTC
>.|.|TRBV2|TRBJ2-3
CASHRDTTDTQYF
TGTGCCAGCCACCGGGACACCACAGATACGCAGTATTTT
>.|TRBD1|TRBV5-1|TRBJ1-3
CASSQTGGFSGNTIYF
TGCGCCAGCAGCCAGACAGGGGGGTTTTCTGGAAACACCATATATTTT
>.|TRBD1|TRBV28|TRBJ2-7
CASRLPGTGGSEQYF
TGTGCCAGCAGGCTTCCCGGGACAGGGGGGTCCGAGCAGTACTTC
>.|.|TRBV6-6|TRBJ2-1
CASMGSSYNEQFF
TGTGCCAGCATGGGATCTTCCTACAATGAGCAGTTCTTC
>.|.|TRBV19|TRBJ1-3
CASSTRGVGIGNTIYF
TGTGCCAGTAGTACCAGAGGAGTCGGGATCGGAAACACCATATATTTT
>.|.|TRBV21-1|TRBJ2-7
CASSKVGAGGLYEQYF
TGTGCCAGCAGCAAAGTCGGGGCCGGGGGGCTCTACGAGCAGTACTTC
>.|TRBD1|TRBV28|TRBJ1-1
CASRGRGTGRRDTEAFF
TGTGCCAGCAGGGGTAGGGGGACAGGCCGTAGGGACACTGAAGCTTTCTTT
>few|.|TRBV6-6|TRBJ1-3
CASTGGIRNTIYF
TGTGCCAGCACTGGGGGGATACGAAACACCATATATTTT
>.|TRBD1|TRBV13|TRBJ1-1
CASSTGVISTEAFF
TGTGCCAGCAGCACAGGGGTCATCAGTACTGAAGCTTTCTTT
>.|.|TRBV2|TRBJ2-5
CASSAEGGPQYF
TGTGCCAGCAGTGCAGAGGGGGGACCCCAGTACTTC
>few|TRBD1|TRBV28|TRBJ1-2
CASSLDRGNYGYTF
TGTGCCAGCAGTCTCGACAGGGGTAACTATGGCTACACCTTC
>few|.|TRBV11-2|TRBJ1-2
CASSLGMRDYGYTF
TGTGCCAGCAGCTTAGGTATGCGGGACTATGGCTACACCTTC
>.|.|TRBV30|TRBJ2-7
CAWSRGSYEQYF
TGTGCCTGGAGCCGGGGGTCCTACGAGCAGTACTTC
>.|TRBD1|TRBV2|TRBJ1-5
CASSQEGQGIGQPQHF
TGTGCCAGCAGCCAGGAGGGACAGGGGATAGGTCAGCCCCAGCATTTT
>.|TRBD1|TRBV10-3|TRBJ1-5
CATQGARGNQPQHF
TGTGCCACACAGGGGGCGAGGGGCAATCAGCCCCAGCATTTT
>few|.|TRBV4-1|TRBJ1-3
CASSQAGNTIYF
TGCGCCAGCAGCCAAGCTGGAAACACCATATATTTT
>.|.|TRBV6-5|TRBJ1-4
CASSYRGYLTNEKLFF
TGTGCCAGCAGTTACAGGGGGTATCTGACTAATGAAAAACTGTTTTTT
>.|.|TRBV6-5|TRBJ1-5
CASTQTAGPQHF
TGTGCCAGCACCCAAACGGCAGGGCCCCAGCATTTT
>.|TRBD1|TRBV28|TRBJ2-7
CASRRTGSGYEQYF
TGTGCCAGCAGGAGGACAGGCTCCGGGTACGAGCAGTACTTC
>.|.|TRBV2|TRBJ1-5
CASTEVGGLEAQHF
TGTGCCAGCACTGAAGTAGGGGGATTAGAGGCCCAGCATTTT
>.|.|TRBV6-5|TRBJ1-2
CASSSLTIGDYGYTF
TGTGCCAGCAGTTCCCTCACGATAGGGGACTATGGCTACACCTTC
>few|.|TRBV18|TRBJ1-5
CASSPGIGQPQHF
TGTGCCAGCTCACCAGGGATCGGGCAGCCCCAGCATTTT
>.|.|TRBV15|TRBJ2-4
CATSSKGQSKNIQYF
TGTGCCACCAGCAGTAAAGGACAGTCCAAAAACATTCAGTACTTC
>.|.|TRBV6-1|TRBJ1-5
CASSVGANNQPQHF
TGTGCCAGCAGTGTAGGAGCAAACAATCAGCCCCAGCATTTT
>.|.|TRBV5-1|TRBJ2-1
CASSLAGGYSYNEQFF
TGCGCCAGCAGCTTGGCGGGCGGTTATTCCTACAATGAGCAGTTCTTC
>.|.|TRBV5-1|TRBJ2-1
CASSLTSRVGSYNEQFF
TGCGCCAGCAGCTTGACGTCGAGGGTGGGTTCCTACAATGAGCAGTTCTTC
>.|.|TRBV11-2|TRBJ2-1
CASSSRLEEHNEQFF
TGTGCCAGCAGCTCCCGTCTGGAGGAACACAATGAGCAGTTCTTC
>few|TRBD1|TRBV5-1|TRBJ1-2
CASSLSGTASRRYTF
TGCGCCAGCAGCTTATCCGGGACAGCCTCGAGGCGCTACACCTTC
>.|.|TRBV10-3|TRBJ2-7
CAISEPGHSYEQYF
TGTGCCATCAGTGAGCCGGGACACTCCTACGAGCAGTACTTC
>.|.|TRBV5-1|TRBJ1-3
CASTSGGSGNTIYF
TGCGCCAGCACTAGCGGGGGTTCTGGAAACACCATATATTTT
>.|.|TRBV6-5|TRBJ2-3
CASSYGGATDTQYF
TGTGCCAGCAGTTACGGGGGGGCCACAGATACGCAGTATTTT
>few|TRBD1|TRBV6-5|TRBJ2-1
CASSYAGTGSYNEQFF
TGTGCCAGCAGTTACGCCGGGACAGGATCCTACAATGAGCAGTTCTTC
>.|.|TRBV28|TRBJ1-3
CASSLPGEAGNTIYF
TGTGCCAGCAGTCTCCCTGGGGAGGCTGGAAACACCATATATTTT